This section outlines one T cell receptor (beta chain) sequence together with its context. Its antigen is not known. This sample is part of a study of cytomegalovirus exposure and HLA in healthy donors. Study findings and constraints: Fewer than 20,000 TCR beta sequences were associated with HLA alleles at 0.05 false discovery rate in a later analysis.

Germline V lookup: CDR1 SGHRS, CDR2 YFSETQ. The CDR3 runs to 16 residues. With V trimmed by 4 bases and J by 4 bases, 12 bases remained unmatched. The PCR was carried out with 60 Vbeta primers and 13 Jbeta primers. Measured with immunoSEQ multiplex PCR; TCRdb has only the in-frame clones, and not every one. The sample records some 150,000 clones, 60% to 80% being singletons. The TCR originated in a female donor in good health and CMV-seronegative. This chain uses TRBV5-1 with TRBJ2-7; 9 bases are shared with TRBD1. The source material was PBMCs. The CDR3 here is CASSPMAGTGRYEQYF. The DNA of the CDR3 is TGCGCCAGCAGCCCAATGGCCGGGACAGGGCGGTACGAGCAGTACTTC.